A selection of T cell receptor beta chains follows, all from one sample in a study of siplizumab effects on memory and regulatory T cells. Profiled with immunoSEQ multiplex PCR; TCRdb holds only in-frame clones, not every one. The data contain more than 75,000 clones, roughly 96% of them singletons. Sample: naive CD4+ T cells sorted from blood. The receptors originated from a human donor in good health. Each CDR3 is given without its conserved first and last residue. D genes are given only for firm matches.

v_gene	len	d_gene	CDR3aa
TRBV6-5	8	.	ASRGEKLF
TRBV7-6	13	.	ASSSEGTVNTEAF
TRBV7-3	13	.	ASSRQGGAQETQY
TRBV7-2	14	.	ASSIAPEASNEKLF
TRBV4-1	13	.	ASSQEGATGNTIY
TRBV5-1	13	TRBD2	ASSLLAGAQETQY
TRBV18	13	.	ASSSQEGISYEQF
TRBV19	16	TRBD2	ASSTRPGTSGGGNEQF
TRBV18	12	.	ASSEREVGTEAF
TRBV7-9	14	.	ASSLWARTRPYGYT
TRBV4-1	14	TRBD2	ASSQPGGGGTDTQY
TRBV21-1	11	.	ASSTLERDTQY
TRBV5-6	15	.	ASSLRTVTSYNSPLH
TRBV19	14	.	ASLPGRSLAKNIQY
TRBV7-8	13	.	ASSHRRGRNYEQY
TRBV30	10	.	AWSQPNEKLF
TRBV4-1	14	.	ASSQEGGPNNQPQH
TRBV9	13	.	ASSTVGGAVNEQF
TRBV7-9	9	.	ASSSLETQY
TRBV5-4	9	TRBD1	ASSGGTGEI
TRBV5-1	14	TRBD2	ASSRRTSGGADTQY
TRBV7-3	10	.	ASSSPGEKLF
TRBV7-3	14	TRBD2	ASSRGVVRETDTQY
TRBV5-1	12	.	ASSSGTAGQPQH
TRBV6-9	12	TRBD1	ASSLDRVGDTQY
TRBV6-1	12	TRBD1	ASSPTGENSPLH
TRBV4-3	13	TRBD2	ASSLIAGEPLEQY
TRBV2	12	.	ASSGLWGTDTQY
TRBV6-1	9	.	ASSYGETQY
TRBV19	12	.	ASSLRALRTEAF
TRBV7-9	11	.	ASSLSQNQPQH
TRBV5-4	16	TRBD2	ASSPWWASGGAVETQY
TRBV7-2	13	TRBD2	ASSFGRGVSYEQY
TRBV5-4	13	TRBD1	ASSFSGQGAREQY
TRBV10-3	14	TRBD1	AISELGQGSNQPQH
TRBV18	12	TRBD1	ASSPGQGGEKLF
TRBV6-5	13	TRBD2	ASSYGTSGGYEQF
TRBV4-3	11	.	ASSRKDPPKAF
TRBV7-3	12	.	ATAGTMANQPQH
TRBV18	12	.	ASSRRLQTDTQY
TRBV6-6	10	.	ASMRGRDTQY
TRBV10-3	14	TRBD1	AISDTPGQGNDGYT
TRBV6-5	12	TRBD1	ASSFGQGTYEQY
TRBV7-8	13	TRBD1	ASSFQGASNSPLH
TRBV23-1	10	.	ASSNSNQPQH
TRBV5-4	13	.	ATRKGSVVQETQY
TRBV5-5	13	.	ASSQGPYSNQPQH
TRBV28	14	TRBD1	ASNRREDRGFYEQY